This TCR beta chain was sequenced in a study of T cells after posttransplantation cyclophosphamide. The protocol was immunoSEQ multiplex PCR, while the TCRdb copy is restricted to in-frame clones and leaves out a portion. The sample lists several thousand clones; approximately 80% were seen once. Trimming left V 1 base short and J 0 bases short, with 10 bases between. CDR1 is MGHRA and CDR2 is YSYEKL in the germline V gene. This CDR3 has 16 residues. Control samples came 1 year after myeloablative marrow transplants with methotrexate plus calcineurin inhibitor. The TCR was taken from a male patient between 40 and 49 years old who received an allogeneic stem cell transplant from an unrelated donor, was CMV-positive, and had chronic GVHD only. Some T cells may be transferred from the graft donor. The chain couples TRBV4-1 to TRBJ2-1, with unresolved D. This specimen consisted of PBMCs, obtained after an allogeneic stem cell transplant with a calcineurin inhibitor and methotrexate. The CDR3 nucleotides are TGCGCCAGCAGCCAAGGAGAGCGCGGCTCCTACAATGAGCAGTTCTTC. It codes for CASSQGERGSYNEQFF.